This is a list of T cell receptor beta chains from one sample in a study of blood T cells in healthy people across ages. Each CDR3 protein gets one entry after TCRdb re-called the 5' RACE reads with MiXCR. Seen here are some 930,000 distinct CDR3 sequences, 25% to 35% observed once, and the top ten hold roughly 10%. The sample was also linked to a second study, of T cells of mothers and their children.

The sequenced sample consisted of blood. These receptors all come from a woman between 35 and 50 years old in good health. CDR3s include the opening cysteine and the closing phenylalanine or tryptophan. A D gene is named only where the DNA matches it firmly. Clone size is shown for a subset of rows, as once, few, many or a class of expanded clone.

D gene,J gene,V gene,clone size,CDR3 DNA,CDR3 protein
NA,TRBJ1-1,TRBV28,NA,TGTGCCAGCCGTCCCCCACTGCAGGGCACTGAAGCTTTCTTT,CASRPPLQGTEAFF
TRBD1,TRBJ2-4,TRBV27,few,TGTGCCAGCAGTGAGGGGACAGGAGGTATAGGTAGGGCCAAAAACATTCAGTACTTC,CASSEGTGGIGRAKNIQYF
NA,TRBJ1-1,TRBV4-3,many,TGCGCCAGCAGCCAAGATCCCAGAATTGAAGCTTTCTTT,CASSQDPRIEAFF
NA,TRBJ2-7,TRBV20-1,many,TGCAGTGCTAGAAGCCTAGCGAGTACCTACGAGCAGTACTTC,CSARSLASTYEQYF
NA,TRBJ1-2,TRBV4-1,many,TGCGCCAGCAGCCAAGACGTGGCCCCCTATGGCTACACCTTC,CASSQDVAPYGYTF
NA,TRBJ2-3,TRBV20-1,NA,TGCAGTGCTAGAGATCGAGAGAATTACAGCACAGATACGCAGTATTTT,CSARDRENYSTDTQYF
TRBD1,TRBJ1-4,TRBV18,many,TGTGCCAGCTCACCCGGGACAGGGAATGAAAAACTGTTTTTT,CASSPGTGNEKLFF
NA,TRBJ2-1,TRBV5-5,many,TGTGCCAGCAGCTTCGAGGGGGGCTCCTACAATGAGCAGTTCTTC,CASSFEGGSYNEQFF
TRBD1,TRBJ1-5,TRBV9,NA,TGTGCCAGCAGCGCGGGACAGGGTCAGGGACAGCCCCAGCATTTT,CASSAGQGQGQPQHF
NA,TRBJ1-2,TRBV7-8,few,TGTGCCAGCAGCTTTAGGGATTTTAGCGGCTACACCTTC,CASSFRDFSGYTF
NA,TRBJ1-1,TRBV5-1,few,TGCGCCAGCAGCTCGGGCCCCGGGGCTGCTGAAGCTTTCTTT,CASSSGPGAAEAFF
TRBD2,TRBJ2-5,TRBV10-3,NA,TGTGCCATCAGTGAAGGGGCTAGCGGGAATCAAGAGACCCAGTACTTC,CAISEGASGNQETQYF
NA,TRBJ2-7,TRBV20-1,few,TGCAGTGCTAGAAAAGAAAGGGACCGCTACAATGAGCAGTACTTC,CSARKERDRYNEQYF
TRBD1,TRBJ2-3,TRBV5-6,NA,TGTGCCAGCAGCTTGCATACAGGGGGTAGCGCAGATACGCAGTATTTT,CASSLHTGGSADTQYF
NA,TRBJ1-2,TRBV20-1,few,TGCAGTGCTCGGAGGGCGCCTGGCTACACCTTC,CSARRAPGYTF